This entry is about one TCR beta chain. Its antigen is still unknown. The record originates from a study of shared clonotypes between healthy human individuals. Overall study results and limits: Among non-shared clonotypes, generation probabilities were lower than among those shared by all four donors. Sample collection involved blood only; tissue repertoires are likely different.

Germline CDR1 MNHEY, CDR2 SMNVEV (reference sequence). V lost 5 bases to trimming and J lost 1 base, with 14 bases between them. The CDR3 length is 15 residues. Generated by immunoSEQ multiplex PCR, the TCRdb table keeps only in-frame clones and is missing some. The sample lists about 600,000 clones, 97% seen once, with around 0.057% in the top ten. The chain employs TRBV27 and TRBJ1-1; D possibly corresponds to TRBD1 (6 bases). The clonotype originates from a young woman in good health. Sequenced sample: naive CD4+ T cells sorted from blood. Subset here: CD45RA+ positively selected. Here the CDR3 reads CASSTPGHRNTEAFF. DNA of the CDR3: TGTGCCAGCAGTACACCGGGACACAGGAACACTGAAGCTTTCTTT.